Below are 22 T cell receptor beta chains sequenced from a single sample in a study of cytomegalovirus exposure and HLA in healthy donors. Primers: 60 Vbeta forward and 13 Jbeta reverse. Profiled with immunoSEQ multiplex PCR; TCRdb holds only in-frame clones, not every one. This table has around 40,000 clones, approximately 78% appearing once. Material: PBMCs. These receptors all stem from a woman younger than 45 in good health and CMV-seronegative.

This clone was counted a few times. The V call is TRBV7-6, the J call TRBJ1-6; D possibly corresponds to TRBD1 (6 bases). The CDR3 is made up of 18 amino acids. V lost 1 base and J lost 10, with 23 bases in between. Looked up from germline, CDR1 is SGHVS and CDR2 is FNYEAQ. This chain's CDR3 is CASSLGRRATGIDSPLHF. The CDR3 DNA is TGTGCCAGCAGCTTAGGGCGTCGGGCAACAGGGATTGACTCACCCCTCCACTTT.

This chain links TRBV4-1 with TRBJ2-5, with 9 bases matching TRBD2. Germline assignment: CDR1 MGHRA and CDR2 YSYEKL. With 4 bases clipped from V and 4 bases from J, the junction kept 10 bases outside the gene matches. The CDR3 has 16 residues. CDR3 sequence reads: CASSPSLAGLGETQYF. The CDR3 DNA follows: TGCGCCAGCAGCCCCTCACTAGCGGGCCTAGGAGAGACCCAGTACTTC.

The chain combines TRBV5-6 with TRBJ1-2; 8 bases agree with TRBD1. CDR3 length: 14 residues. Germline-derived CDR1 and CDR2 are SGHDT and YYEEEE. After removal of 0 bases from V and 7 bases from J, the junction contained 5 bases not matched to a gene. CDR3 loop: CASSLGQGAAGYTF. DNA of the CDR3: TGTGCCAGCAGCTTGGGGCAGGGGGCCGCTGGCTACACCTTC.

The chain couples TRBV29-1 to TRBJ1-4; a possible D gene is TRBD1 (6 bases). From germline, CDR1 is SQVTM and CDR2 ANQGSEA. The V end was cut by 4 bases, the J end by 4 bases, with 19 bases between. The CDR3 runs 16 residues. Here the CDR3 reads CSVVPEEDSFNEKLFF. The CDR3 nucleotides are TGCAGCGTTGTCCCCGAAGAGGACAGTTTTAATGAAAAACTGTTTTTT.

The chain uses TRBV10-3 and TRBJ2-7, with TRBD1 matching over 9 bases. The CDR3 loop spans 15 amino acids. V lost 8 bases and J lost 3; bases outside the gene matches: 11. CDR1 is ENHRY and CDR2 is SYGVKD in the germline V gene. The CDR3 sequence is CAIRPSGTGSYEQYF. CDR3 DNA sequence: TGTGCCATCCGCCCCTCCGGGACAGGGAGCTACGAGCAGTACTTC.

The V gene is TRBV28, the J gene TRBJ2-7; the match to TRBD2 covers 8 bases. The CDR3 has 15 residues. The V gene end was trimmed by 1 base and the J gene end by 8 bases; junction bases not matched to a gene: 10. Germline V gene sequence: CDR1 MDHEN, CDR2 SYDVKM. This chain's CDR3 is CASSLSSGSRKKQYF. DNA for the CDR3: TGTGCCAGCAGTTTATCAAGCGGGAGTCGTAAAAAGCAGTACTTC.

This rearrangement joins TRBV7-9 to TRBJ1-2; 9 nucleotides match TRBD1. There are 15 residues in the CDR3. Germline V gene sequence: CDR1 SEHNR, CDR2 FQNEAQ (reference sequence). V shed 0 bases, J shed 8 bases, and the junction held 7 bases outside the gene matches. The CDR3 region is CASSLATGDRDGYTF. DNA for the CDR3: TGTGCCAGCAGCTTAGCGACGGGGGACAGGGACGGCTACACCTTC.

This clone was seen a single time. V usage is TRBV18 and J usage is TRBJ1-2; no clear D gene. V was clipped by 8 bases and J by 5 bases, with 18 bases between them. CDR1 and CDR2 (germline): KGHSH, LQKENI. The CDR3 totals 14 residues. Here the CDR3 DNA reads TGTGCCAGCCGTGACTCGGCAGAAGAATATGGCTACACCTTC. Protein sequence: CASRDSAEEYGYTF.

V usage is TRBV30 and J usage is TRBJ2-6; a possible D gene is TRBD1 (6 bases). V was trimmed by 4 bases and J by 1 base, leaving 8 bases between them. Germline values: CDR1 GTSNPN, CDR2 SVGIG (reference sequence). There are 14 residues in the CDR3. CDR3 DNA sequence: TGTGCCTGGACGAGGGGGTCTGGGGCCAACGTCCTGACTTTC. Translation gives CAWTRGSGANVLTF.

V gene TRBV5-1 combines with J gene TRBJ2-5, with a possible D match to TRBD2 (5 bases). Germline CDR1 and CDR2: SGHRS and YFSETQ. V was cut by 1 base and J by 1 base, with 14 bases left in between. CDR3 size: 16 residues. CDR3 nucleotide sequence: TGCGCCAGCAGCTTGTCCGGGGATCCAGTCCAAGAGACCCAGTACTTC. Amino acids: CASSLSGDPVQETQYF.

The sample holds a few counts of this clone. The CDR3 DNA reads TGTGCCAGCAGCCCAGGGGGCTACGAGCAGTACTTC. Protein sequence: CASSPGGYEQYF. The rearrangement joins TRBV7-2 to TRBJ2-7, with 7 nucleotides matching TRBD1. J was trimmed by 3 bases and V by 5 bases; bases with no gene match: 1. The V gene's germline CDR1 is SGHTA and CDR2 FQGNSA. The CDR3 is made up of 12 amino acids.

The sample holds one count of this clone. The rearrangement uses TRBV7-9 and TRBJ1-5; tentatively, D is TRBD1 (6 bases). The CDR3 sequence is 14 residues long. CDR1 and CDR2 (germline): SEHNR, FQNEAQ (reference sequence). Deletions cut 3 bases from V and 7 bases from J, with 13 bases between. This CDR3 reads CASSLGHLGQPQHF. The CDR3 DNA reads TGTGCCAGCAGCTTGGGACACCTCGGGCAGCCCCAGCATTTT. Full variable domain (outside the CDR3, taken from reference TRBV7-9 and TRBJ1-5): DTGVSQNPRHKITKRGQNVTFRCDPISEHNRLYWYRQTLGQGPEFLTYFQNEAQLEKSRLLSDRFSAERPKGSFSTLEIQRTEQGDSAMYLCASSLGHLGQPQHFGDGTRLSIL.

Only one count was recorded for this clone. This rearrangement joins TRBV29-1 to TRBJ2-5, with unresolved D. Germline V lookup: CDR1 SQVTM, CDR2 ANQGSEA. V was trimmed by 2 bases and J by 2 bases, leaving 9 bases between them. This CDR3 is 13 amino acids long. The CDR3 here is CSVELRIQETQYF. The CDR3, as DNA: TGCAGCGTTGAACTGCGGATTCAAGAGACCCAGTACTTC.

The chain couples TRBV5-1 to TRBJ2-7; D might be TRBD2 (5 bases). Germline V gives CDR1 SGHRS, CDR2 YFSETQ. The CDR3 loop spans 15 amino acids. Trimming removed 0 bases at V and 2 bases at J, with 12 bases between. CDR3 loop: CASSLGTGVAYEQYF. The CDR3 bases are TGCGCCAGCAGCTTGGGTACCGGGGTCGCCTACGAGCAGTACTTC. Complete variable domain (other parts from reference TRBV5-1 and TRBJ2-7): KAGVTQTPRYLIKTRGQQVTLSCSPISGHRSVSWYQQTPGQGLQFLFEYFSETQRNKGNFPGRFSGRQFSNSRSEMNVSTLELGDSALYLCASSLGTGVAYEQYFGPGTRLTVT.

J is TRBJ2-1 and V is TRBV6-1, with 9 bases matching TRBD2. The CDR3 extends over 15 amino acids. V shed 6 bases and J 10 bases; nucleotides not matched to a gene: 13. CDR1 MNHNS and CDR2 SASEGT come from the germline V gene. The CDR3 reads CASSETGLALNEQFF. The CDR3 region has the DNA TGTGCCAGCAGCGAAACGGGACTAGCATTAAACGAGCAGTTCTTC.

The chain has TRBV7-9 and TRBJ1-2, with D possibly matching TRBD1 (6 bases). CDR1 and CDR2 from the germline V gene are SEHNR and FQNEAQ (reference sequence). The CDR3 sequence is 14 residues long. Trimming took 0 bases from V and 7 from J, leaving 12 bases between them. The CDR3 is CASSLALGAVGYTF. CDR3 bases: TGTGCCAGCAGCTTAGCTCTGGGGGCTGTTGGCTACACCTTC.

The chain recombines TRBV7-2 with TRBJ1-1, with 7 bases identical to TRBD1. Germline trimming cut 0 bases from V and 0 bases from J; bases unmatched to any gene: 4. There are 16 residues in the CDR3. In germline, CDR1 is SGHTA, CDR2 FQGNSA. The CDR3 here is CASSLAGTAMNTEAFF. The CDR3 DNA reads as TGTGCCAGCAGCTTAGCTGGGACAGCCATGAACACTGAAGCTTTCTTT.

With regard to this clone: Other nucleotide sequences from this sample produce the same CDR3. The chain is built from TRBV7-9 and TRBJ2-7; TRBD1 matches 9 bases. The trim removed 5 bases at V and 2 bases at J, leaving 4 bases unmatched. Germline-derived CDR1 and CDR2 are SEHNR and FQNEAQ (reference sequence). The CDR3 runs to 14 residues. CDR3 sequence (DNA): TGTGCCAGCAGCAGCTACAGGGGGCCCTACGAGCAGTACTTC. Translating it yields CASSSYRGPYEQYF.

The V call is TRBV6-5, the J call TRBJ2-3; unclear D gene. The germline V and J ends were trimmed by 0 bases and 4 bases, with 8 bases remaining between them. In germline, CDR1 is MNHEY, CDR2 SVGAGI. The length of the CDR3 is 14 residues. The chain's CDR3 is CASSYSSFSDTQYF. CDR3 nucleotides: TGTGCCAGCAGTTACTCGAGCTTCTCAGATACGCAGTATTTT.

The CDR3 DNA is TGTGCCAGCAGCTTTTCGGGGTCGGGCTACGAGCAGTACTTC. It translates to CASSFSGSGYEQYF. The chain is built from TRBV7-9 and TRBJ2-7; TRBD2 is a possible D gene (5 bases). The CDR3 covers 14 residues. V shed 3 bases and J shed 3 bases, with 12 bases lying between them. Per the germline V gene, CDR1 is SEHNR and CDR2 is FQNEAQ (reference sequence).

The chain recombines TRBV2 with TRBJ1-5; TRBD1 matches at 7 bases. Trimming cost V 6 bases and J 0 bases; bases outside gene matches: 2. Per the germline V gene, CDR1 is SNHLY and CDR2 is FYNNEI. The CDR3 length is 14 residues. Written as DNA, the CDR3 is TGTGCCAGCAGGACAGGGTATAGCAATCAGCCCCAGCATTTT. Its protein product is CASRTGYSNQPQHF.

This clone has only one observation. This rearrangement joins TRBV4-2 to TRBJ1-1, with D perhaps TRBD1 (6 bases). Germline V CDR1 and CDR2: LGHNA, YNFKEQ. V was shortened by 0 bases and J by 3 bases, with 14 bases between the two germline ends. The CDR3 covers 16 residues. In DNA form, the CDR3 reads TGTGCCAGCAGCCAAGATTCAGGGGCGGGTGACACTGAAGCTTTCTTT. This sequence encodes CASSQDSGAGDTEAFF.